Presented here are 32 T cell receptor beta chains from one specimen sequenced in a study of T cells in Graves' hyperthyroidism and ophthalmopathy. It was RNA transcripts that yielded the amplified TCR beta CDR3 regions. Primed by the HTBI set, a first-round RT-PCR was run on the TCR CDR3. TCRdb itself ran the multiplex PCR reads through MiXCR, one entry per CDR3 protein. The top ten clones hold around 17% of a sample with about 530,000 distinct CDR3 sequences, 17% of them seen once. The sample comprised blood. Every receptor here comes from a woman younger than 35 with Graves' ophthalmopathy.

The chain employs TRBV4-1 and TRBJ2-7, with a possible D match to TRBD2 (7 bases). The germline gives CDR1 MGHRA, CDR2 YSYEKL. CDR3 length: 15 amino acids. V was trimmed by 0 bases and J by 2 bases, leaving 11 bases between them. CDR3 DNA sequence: TGCGCCAGCAGCCAAGAGGGGGGGCGCACCTACGAGCAGTACTTC. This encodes CASSQEGGRTYEQYF.

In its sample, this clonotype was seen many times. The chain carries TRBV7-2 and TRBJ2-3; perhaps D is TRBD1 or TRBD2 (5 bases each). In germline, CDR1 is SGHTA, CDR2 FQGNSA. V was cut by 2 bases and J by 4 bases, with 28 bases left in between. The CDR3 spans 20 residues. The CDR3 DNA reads TGTGCCAGCAGCTTAAGGGGACGGGGCACCCCGACCGAGGGCGCAGATACGCAGTATTTT. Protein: CASSLRGRGTPTEGADTQYF.

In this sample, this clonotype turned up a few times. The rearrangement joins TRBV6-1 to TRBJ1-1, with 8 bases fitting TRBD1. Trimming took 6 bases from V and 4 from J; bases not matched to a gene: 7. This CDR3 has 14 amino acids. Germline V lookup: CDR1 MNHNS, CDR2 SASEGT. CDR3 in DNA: TGTGCCAGCAGAATCCAGGGGGCTGGCACTGAAGCTTTCTTT. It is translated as CASRIQGAGTEAFF.

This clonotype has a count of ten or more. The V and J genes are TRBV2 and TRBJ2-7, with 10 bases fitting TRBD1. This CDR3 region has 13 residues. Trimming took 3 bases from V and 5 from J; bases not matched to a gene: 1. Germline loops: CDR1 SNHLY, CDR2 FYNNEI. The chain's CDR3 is CASSEGTGDEQYF. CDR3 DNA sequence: TGTGCCAGCAGTGAGGGGACAGGGGACGAGCAGTACTTC.

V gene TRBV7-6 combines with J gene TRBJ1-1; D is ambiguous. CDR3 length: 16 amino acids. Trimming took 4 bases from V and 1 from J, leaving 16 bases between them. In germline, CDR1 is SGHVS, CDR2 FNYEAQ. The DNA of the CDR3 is TGTGCCAGCAGCTACGAACCGGCTAGTGGGAACACTGAAGCTTTCTTT. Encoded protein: CASSYEPASGNTEAFF.

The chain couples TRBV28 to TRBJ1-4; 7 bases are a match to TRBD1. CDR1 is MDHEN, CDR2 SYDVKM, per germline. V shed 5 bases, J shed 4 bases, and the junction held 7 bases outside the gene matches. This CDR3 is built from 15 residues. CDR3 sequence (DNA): TGTGCCAGCAGTGCCCAAGGGGGCCTTAATGAAAAACTGTTTTTT. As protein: CASSAQGGLNEKLFF.

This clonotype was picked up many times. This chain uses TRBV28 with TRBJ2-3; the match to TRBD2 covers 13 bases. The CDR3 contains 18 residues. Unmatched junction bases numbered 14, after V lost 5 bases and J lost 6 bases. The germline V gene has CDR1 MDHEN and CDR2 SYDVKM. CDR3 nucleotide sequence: TGTGCCAGCAGTCAATCCAAACTAGCGGGGGGGCCGGAGGATACGCAGTATTTT. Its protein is CASSQSKLAGGPEDTQYF.

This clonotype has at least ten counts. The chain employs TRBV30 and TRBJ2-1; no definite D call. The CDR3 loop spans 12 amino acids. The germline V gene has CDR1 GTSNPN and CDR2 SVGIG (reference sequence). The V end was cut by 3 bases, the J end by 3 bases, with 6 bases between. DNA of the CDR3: TGTGCCTGGAGAGTAGACTACAATGAGCAGTTCTTC. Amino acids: CAWRVDYNEQFF.

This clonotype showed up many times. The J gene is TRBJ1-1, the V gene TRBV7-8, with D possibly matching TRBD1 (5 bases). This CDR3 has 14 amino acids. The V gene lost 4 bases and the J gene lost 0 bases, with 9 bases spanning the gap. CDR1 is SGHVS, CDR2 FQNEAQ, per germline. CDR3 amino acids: CASSSQDLNTEAFF. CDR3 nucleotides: TGTGCCAGCAGCTCACAGGATTTGAACACTGAAGCTTTCTTT.

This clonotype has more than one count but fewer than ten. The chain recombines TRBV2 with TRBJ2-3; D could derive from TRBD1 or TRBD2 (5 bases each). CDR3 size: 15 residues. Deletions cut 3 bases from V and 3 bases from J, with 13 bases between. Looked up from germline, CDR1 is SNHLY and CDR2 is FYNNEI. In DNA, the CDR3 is TGTGCCAGCAGTGATCGGGACGTCGGAACAGATACGCAGTATTTT. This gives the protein CASSDRDVGTDTQYF.

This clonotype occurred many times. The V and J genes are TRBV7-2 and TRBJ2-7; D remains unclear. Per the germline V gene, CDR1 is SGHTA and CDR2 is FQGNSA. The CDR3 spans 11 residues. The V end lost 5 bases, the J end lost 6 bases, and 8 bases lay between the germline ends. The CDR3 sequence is CASSPRSEQYF. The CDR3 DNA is TGTGCCAGCAGCCCTCGTTCCGAGCAGTACTTC.

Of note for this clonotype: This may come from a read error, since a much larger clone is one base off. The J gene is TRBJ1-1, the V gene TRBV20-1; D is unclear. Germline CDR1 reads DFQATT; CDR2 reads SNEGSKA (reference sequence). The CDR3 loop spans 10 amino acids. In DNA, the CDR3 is TGCGGTGGGCAGAACACTGAAGCTTTCTTT. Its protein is CGGQNTEAFF.

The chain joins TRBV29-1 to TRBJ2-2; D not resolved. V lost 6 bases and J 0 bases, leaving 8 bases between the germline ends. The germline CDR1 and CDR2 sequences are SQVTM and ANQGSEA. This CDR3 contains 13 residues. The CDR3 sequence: CSVEESNTGELFF. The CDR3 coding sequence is TGCAGCGTAGAGGAGTCGAACACCGGGGAGCTGTTTTTT.

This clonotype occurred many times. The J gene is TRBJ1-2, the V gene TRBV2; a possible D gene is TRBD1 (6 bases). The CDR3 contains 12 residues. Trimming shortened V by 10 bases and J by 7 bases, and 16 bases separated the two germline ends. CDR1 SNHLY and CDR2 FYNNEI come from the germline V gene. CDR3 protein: CAKTGGGGGYTF. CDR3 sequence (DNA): TGTGCCAAGACAGGCGGCGGTGGTGGCTACACCTTC.

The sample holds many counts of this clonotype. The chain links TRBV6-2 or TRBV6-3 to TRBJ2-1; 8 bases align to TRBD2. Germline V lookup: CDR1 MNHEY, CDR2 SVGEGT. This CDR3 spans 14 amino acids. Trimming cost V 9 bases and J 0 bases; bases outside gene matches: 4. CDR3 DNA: TGTGCCAGTTTAGCGGGAAACTCCTACAATGAGCAGTTCTTC. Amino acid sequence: CASLAGNSYNEQFF.

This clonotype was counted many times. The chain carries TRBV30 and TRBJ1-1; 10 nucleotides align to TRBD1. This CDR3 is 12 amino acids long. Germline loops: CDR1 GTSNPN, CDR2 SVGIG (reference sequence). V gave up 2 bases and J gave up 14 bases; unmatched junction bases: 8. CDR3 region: CAWSKGTGVMFF. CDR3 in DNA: TGTGCCTGGAGTAAAGGGACAGGGGTCATGTTCTTT.

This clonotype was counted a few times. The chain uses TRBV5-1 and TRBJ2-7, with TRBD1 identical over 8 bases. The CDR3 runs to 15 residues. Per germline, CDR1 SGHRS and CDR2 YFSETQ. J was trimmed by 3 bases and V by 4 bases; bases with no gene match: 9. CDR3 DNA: TGCGCCAGCAGCCTAGAACCGGGACAGGTCTACGAGCAGTACTTC. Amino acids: CASSLEPGQVYEQYF.

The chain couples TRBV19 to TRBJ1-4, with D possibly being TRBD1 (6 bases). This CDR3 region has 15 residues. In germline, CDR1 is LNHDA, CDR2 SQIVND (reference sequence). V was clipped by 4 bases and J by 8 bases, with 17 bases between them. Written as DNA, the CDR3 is TGTGCCAGTAGTAACCTCCGGGGGGCTGAGGAAAAACTGTTTTTT. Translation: CASSNLRGAEEKLFF.

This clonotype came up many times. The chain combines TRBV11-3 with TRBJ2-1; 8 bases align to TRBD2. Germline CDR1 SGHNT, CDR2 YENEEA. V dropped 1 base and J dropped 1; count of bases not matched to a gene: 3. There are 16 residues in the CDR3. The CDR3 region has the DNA TGTGCCAGCAGCTTAGGGGGACTAGAATCCTACAATGAGCAGTTCTTC. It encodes CASSLGGLESYNEQFF. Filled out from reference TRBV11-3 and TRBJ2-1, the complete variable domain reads EAGVVQSPRYKIIEKKQPVAFWCNPISGHNTLYWYLQNLGQGPELLIRYENEEAVDDSQLPKDRFSAERLKGVDSTLKIQPAELGDSAVYLCASSLGGLESYNEQFFGPGTRLTVL.

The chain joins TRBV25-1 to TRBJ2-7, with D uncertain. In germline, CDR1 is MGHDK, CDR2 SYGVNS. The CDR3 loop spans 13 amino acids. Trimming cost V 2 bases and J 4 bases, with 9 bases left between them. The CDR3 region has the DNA TGTGCCAGCAGTGAACTGGGCGTTTACGAGCAGTACTTC. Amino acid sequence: CASSELGVYEQYF.

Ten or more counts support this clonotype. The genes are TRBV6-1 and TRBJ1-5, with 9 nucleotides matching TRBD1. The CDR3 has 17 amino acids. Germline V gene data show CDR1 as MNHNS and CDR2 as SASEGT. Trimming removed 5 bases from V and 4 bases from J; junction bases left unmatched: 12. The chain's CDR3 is CASSSSGTGPKNQPQHF. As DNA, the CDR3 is TGTGCCAGCAGTTCGTCCGGGACAGGGCCCAAAAATCAGCCCCAGCATTTT.

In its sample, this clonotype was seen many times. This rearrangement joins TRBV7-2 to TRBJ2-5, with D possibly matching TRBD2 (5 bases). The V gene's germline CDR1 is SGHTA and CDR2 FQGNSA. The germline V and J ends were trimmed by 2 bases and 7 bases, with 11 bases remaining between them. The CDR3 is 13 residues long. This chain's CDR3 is CASSLNGRGTQYF. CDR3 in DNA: TGTGCCAGCAGCTTAAATGGACGGGGGACCCAGTACTTC.

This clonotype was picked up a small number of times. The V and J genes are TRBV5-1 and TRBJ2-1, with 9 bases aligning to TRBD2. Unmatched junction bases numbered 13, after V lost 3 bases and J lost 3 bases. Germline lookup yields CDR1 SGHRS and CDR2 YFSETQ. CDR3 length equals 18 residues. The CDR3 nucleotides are TGCGCCAGCAGCTACTGGGTAGCGGGAGACCTAAGCTACAATGAGCAGTTCTTC. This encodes CASSYWVAGDLSYNEQFF.

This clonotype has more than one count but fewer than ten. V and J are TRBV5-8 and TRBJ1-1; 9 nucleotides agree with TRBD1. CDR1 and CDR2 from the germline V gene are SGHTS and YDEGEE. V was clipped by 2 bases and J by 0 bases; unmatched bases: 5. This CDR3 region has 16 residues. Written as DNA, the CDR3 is TGTGCCAGCAGCTTCACAGGGGGCCCTTTGAACACTGAAGCTTTCTTT. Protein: CASSFTGGPLNTEAFF.

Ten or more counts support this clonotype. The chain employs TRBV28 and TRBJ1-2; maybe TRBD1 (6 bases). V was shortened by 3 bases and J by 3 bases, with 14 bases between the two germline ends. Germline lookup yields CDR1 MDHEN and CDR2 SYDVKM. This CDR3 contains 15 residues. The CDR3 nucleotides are TGTGCCAGCAGTTTCGCGTCGGGGGCCCACTATGGCTACACCTTC. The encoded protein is CASSFASGAHYGYTF.

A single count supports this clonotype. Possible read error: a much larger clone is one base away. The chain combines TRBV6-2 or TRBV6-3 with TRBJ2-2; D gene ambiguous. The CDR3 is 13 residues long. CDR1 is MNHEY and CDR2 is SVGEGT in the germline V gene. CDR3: CTSRPGSTGELFF. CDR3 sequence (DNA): TGTACCAGCAGGCCGGGTTCGACCGGGGAGCTGTTTTTT.

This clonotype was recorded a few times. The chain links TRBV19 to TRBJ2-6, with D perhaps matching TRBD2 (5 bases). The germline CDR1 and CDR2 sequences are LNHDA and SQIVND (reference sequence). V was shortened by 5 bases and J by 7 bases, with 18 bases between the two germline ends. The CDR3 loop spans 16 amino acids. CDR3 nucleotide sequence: TGTGCCAGTAGTCCGGAGGTCGGTAACGGAGCCAACGTCCTGACTTTC. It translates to CASSPEVGNGANVLTF.

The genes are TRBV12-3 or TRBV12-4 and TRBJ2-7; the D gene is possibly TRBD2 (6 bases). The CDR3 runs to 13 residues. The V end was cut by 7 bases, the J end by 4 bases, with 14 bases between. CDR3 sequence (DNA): TGTGCCAGCACCGGGACTCCTCCATACGAGCAGTACTTC. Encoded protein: CASTGTPPYEQYF.

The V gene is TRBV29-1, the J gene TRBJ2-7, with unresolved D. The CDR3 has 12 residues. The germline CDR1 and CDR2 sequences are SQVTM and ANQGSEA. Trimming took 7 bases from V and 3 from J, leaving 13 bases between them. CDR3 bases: TGCAGCGCGCAAGACGGTAACTACGAGCAGTACTTC. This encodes CSAQDGNYEQYF.

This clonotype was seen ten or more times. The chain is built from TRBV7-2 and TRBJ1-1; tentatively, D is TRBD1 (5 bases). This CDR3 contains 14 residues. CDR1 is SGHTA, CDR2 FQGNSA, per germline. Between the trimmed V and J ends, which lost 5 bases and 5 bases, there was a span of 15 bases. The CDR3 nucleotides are TGTGCCAGCAGCCTGGCCCTGCGGGGGACTGAAGCTTTCTTT. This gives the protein CASSLALRGTEAFF.

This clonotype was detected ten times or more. As DNA, the CDR3 is TGTGCCAGCAGGCCAACCGGGACAATCCTTCACGAGCAGTACTTC. Amino acid sequence: CASRPTGTILHEQYF. This rearrangement joins TRBV28 to TRBJ2-7; TRBD1 might be the D (6 bases). This CDR3 spans 15 amino acids. V lost 6 bases and J 5 bases, leaving 20 bases between the germline ends. Germline CDR1 reads MDHEN; CDR2 reads SYDVKM.

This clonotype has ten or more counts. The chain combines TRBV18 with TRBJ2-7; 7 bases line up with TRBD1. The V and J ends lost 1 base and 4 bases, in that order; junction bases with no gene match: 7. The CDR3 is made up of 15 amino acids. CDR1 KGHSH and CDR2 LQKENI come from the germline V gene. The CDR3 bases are TGTGCCAGCTCACCACTTGGGACAGCGTTGTACGAGCAGTACTTC. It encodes CASSPLGTALYEQYF. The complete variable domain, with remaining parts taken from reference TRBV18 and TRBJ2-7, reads NAGVMQNPRHLVRRRGQEARLRCSPMKGHSHVYWYRQLPEEGLKFMVYLQKENIIDESGMPKERFSAEFPKEGPSILRIQQVVRGDSAAYFCASSPLGTALYEQYFGPGTRLTVT.